These 22 T cell receptor beta chains share one sample of origin, sequenced in a study of T cell responses to AZD1222 COVID-19 vaccine. Only in-frame clones appear in the TCRdb table, and some are missing; sequencing was by immunoSEQ multiplex PCR. The profile shows some 170,000 clones, about 89% of them singletons. Specimen: peripheral blood, collected on day 0 of AZD1222 vaccination. The origin of the receptors is an adult in good health.

The chain joins TRBV10-1 to TRBJ2-3; 9 nucleotides line up with TRBD1. CDR1 is WNHNN, CDR2 SYGVQD, per germline (reference sequence). The CDR3 consists of 16 residues. Germline trimming cut 3 bases from V and 0 bases from J; bases unmatched to any gene: 4. CDR3 sequence (DNA): TGCGCCAGCAGTGACCCACAGGGGGCCAGCACAGATACGCAGTATTTT. It encodes CASSDPQGASTDTQYF.

This clone has a single count. In nucleotides, the CDR3 is TGTGCCAGCAGCGATAGGAAACAGCCTGAGAACACTGAAGCTTTCTTT. This sequence encodes CASSDRKQPENTEAFF. V usage is TRBV5-6 and J usage is TRBJ1-1; no clear D. The CDR3 is 16 residues long. V was shortened by 4 bases and J by 1 base, with 17 bases between the two germline ends. Per the germline V gene, CDR1 is SGHDT and CDR2 is YYEEEE.

The rearrangement joins TRBV19 to TRBJ2-7, with 8 bases lining up with TRBD2. Trimming cost V 5 bases and J 3 bases; bases outside gene matches: 12. This CDR3 is built from 16 residues. In germline, CDR1 is LNHDA, CDR2 SQIVND (reference sequence). The DNA for the CDR3 is TGTGCCAGTAGTCGCAGTACGGGGGGGATAGGCTACGAGCAGTACTTC. Protein: CASSRSTGGIGYEQYF.

The rearrangement joins TRBV19 to TRBJ2-1; 7 nucleotides align to TRBD2. CDR3 size: 16 residues. In germline, CDR1 is LNHDA, CDR2 SQIVND (reference sequence). Trimming removed 5 bases from V and 0 bases from J; junction bases left unmatched: 7. The chain's CDR3 is CASSLPAGSSYNEQFF. CDR3 bases: TGTGCCAGTAGTCTCCCAGCGGGATCCTCCTACAATGAGCAGTTCTTC.

The V gene is TRBV30, the J gene TRBJ1-3; no clear D gene. V lost 0 bases to trimming and J lost 0 bases, with 6 bases between them. The CDR3 is 14 amino acids. Germline loops: CDR1 GTSNPN, CDR2 SVGIG (reference sequence). Here the CDR3 reads CAWSVVGSGNTIYF. CDR3 DNA: TGTGCCTGGAGTGTAGTGGGCTCTGGAAACACCATATATTTT.

A few counts support this clone. The rearrangement links TRBV10-3 to TRBJ2-1, with 12 bases lining up with TRBD2. V lost 6 bases to trimming and J lost 8 bases; unmatched junction nucleotides: 8. The CDR3 length is 15 residues. Per germline, CDR1 ENHRY and CDR2 SYGVKD. The DNA for the CDR3 is TGTGCCATCAGACCGACTAGCGGGAGACAAGATGAGCAGTTCTTC. Protein: CAIRPTSGRQDEQFF.

V is TRBV6-4 and J is TRBJ2-6, with 10 bases that match TRBD1. Germline CDR1 is MRHNA and CDR2 is SNTAGT. The CDR3 totals 18 residues. V trimming: 2 bases; J trimming: 0 bases; junction bases outside the gene matches: 4. CDR3 bases: TGTGCCAGCAGTGACGACAGGGGGCAAAGCTCTGGGGCCAACGTCCTGACTTTC. Translated, it gives CASSDDRGQSSGANVLTF.

The chain uses TRBV7-9 and TRBJ1-6, with a possible D match to TRBD1 (6 bases). The CDR3 has 14 residues. Germline-derived CDR1 and CDR2 are SEHNR and FQNEAQ (reference sequence). The germline V and J ends were trimmed by 5 bases and 8 bases, with 13 bases remaining between them. CDR3 sequence: CASSTQGSDSPLHF. Written as DNA, the CDR3 is TGTGCCAGCAGCACCCAGGGGTCAGATTCACCCCTCCACTTT.

This clone has just one count. V and J are TRBV11-2 and TRBJ2-2; 9 bases agree with TRBD2. The V segment lost 1 base and the J segment 5 bases; nucleotides outside the gene matches: 8. Germline V gives CDR1 SGHAT, CDR2 FQNNGV. CDR3 length: 17 residues. For the CDR3, the DNA is TGTGCCAGCAGCTTAGTAGGGCCGGGACTAGCTACCGGGGAGCTGTTTTTT. Its protein is CASSLVGPGLATGELFF.

The chain recombines TRBV7-8 with TRBJ2-1; D may be TRBD2 (7 bases). The CDR3 is 13 amino acids. The germline V and J ends were trimmed by 1 base and 16 bases, with 17 bases remaining between them. From germline, CDR1 is SGHVS and CDR2 FQNEAQ. CDR3 coding DNA: TGTGCCAGCAGCTTAGGCCAGGGAGGGGGGCAATTCTTC. This encodes CASSLGQGGGQFF.

J is TRBJ1-3 and V is TRBV19, with 10 positions matching TRBD1. This CDR3 has 16 amino acids. With 3 bases clipped from V and 0 bases from J, the junction kept 2 bases outside the gene matches. Per the germline V gene, CDR1 is LNHDA and CDR2 is SQIVND (reference sequence). CDR3 protein: CASSIRTGGSGNTIYF. CDR3 nucleotides: TGTGCCAGTAGTATCCGGACAGGGGGCTCTGGAAACACCATATATTTT.

The CDR3 DNA reads as TGTGCCAGCAGTTACCCTCGCTCAAACACTGAAGCTTTCTTT. It yields the protein CASSYPRSNTEAFF. The chain joins TRBV6-2 or TRBV6-3 to TRBJ1-1; D ambiguous. The CDR3 sequence is 14 residues long. In germline, CDR1 is MNHEY, CDR2 SVGEGT. Trimming cost V 2 bases and J 2 bases, with 9 bases left between them.

J is TRBJ2-1 and V is TRBV5-1; TRBD2 is a possible D gene (6 bases). Trimming took off 0 bases at V and 5 bases at J, with 6 bases between the two ends. From germline, CDR1 is SGHRS and CDR2 YFSETQ. The CDR3 length is 13 residues. The CDR3 DNA follows: TGCGCCAGCAGCTTGGGGACTAACAATGAGCAGTTCTTC. It translates to CASSLGTNNEQFF.

The chain employs TRBV6-4 and TRBJ2-3, with TRBD2 identical over 8 bases. Looked up from germline, CDR1 is MRHNA and CDR2 is SNTAGT. Trimming removed 5 bases from V and 6 bases from J; junction bases left unmatched: 10. The CDR3 is 15 residues long. The DNA of the CDR3 is TGTGCCAGCAGTCCCACAACTAGCGGCGGTGATACGCAGTATTTT. It codes for CASSPTTSGGDTQYF.

This chain uses TRBV7-6 with TRBJ1-3; 7 nucleotides align to TRBD1. There are 16 residues in the CDR3. Germline CDR1 SGHVS, CDR2 FNYEAQ. V dropped 1 base and J dropped 7; count of bases not matched to a gene: 10. The CDR3 sequence is CASSLGYRGGGNTIYF. The CDR3 DNA is TGTGCCAGCAGCTTAGGGTACAGGGGTGGAGGGAACACCATATATTTT.

This clone came up a few times. V and J are TRBV19 and TRBJ1-5; TRBD1 might be the D (6 bases). Germline CDR1 and CDR2: LNHDA and SQIVND (reference sequence). This CDR3 is 14 amino acids long. Trimming removed 4 bases from V and 5 bases from J, with 12 bases in between. The CDR3 DNA follows: TGTGCCAGTAGTACCGACAGGCCGGATCAGCCCCAGCATTTT. Its protein is CASSTDRPDQPQHF.

The genes are TRBV30 and TRBJ2-3, with 11 positions matching TRBD2. The CDR3 has 14 residues. CDR1 GTSNPN and CDR2 SVGIG come from the germline V gene (reference sequence). Losses at the gene ends were 8 bases for V and 1 base for J; bases not matched to a gene: 5. The CDR3 bases are TGTGCCGGCTTTAGCGGGAGGGGCACAGATACGCAGTATTTT. Translation gives CAGFSGRGTDTQYF.

The chain couples TRBV28 to TRBJ1-6; 7 positions match TRBD1. The CDR3 contains 16 residues. Per germline, CDR1 MDHEN and CDR2 SYDVKM. Trimming took 2 bases from V and 7 from J; bases not matched to a gene: 8. The CDR3 DNA follows: TGTGCCAGCAGTTTAGGAGGGGGCGCGTCGAATTCACCCCTCCACTTT. Its protein is CASSLGGGASNSPLHF.

This chain links TRBV5-4 with TRBJ1-1, with D hard to call. CDR1 is SGHNT, CDR2 YYREEE, per germline (reference sequence). This CDR3 spans 15 amino acids. V was pared by 0 bases and J by 0 bases, with 9 bases between. DNA of the CDR3: TGTGCCAGCAGCTTGGTAGGAGCGATGAACACTGAAGCTTTCTTT. Its protein is CASSLVGAMNTEAFF.

The chain has TRBV3-1 (or the pseudogene TRBV3-2) and TRBJ1-5, with D hard to call. This CDR3 spans 14 amino acids. Trimming removed 0 bases from V and 7 bases from J, with 10 bases in between. The V gene's germline CDR1 is LGHDT and CDR2 YNNKEL (reference sequence). The CDR3 bases are TGTGCCAGCAGCCAAGATCTCCTTCCGCAGCCCCAGCATTTT. The encoded protein is CASSQDLLPQPQHF.

The V gene is TRBV30, the J gene TRBJ1-1, with 8 nucleotides matching TRBD1. The V gene's germline CDR1 is GTSNPN and CDR2 SVGIG (reference sequence). Germline trimming cut 0 bases from V and 1 base from J; bases unmatched to any gene: 4. The CDR3 has 15 amino acids. The CDR3 spells CAWSVHRGGNTEAFF. DNA of the CDR3: TGTGCCTGGAGTGTGCACAGGGGGGGGAACACTGAAGCTTTCTTT.

This clone was recorded only once. V is TRBV19 and J is TRBJ2-7; the D gene is possibly TRBD1 (5 bases). The CDR3 extends over 16 amino acids. Germline V CDR1 and CDR2: LNHDA, SQIVND (reference sequence). Trimming removed 3 bases at V and 5 bases at J, with 20 bases between. CDR3: CASSMGQEKMFNEQYF. The CDR3 coding sequence is TGTGCCAGTAGTATGGGGCAGGAAAAAATGTTCAACGAGCAGTACTTC.